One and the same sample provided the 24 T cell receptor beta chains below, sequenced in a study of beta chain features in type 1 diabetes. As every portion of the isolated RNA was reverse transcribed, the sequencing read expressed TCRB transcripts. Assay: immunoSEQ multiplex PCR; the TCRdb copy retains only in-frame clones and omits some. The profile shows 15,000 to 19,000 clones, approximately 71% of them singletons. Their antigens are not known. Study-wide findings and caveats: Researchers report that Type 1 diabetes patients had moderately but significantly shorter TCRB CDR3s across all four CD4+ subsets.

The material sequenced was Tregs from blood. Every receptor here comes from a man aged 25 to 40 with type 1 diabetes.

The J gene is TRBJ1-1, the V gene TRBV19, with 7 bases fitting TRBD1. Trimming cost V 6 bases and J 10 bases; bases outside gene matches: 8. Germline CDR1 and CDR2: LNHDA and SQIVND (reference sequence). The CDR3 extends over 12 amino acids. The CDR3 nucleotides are TGTGCCAGTAGCCGACAGGGAGGCTTAGCTTTCTTT. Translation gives CASSRQGGLAFF. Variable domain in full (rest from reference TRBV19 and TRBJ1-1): DGGITQSPKYLFRKEGQNVTLSCEQNLNHDAMYWYRQDPGQGLRLIYYSQIVNDFQKGDIAEGYSVSREKKESFPLTVTSAQKNPTAFYLCASSRQGGLAFFGQGTRLTVV.

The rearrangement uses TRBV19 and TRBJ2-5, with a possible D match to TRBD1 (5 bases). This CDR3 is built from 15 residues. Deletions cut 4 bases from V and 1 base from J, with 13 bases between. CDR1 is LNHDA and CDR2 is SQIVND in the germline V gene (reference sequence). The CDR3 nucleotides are TGTGCCAGTAGTACCCGCCGGACATCCCAAGAGACCCAGTACTTC. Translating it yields CASSTRRTSQETQYF.

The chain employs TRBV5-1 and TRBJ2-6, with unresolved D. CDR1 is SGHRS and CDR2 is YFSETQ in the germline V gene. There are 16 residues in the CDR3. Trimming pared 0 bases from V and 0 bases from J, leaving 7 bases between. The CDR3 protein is CASSLVPGSGANVLTF. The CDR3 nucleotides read TGCGCCAGCAGCTTGGTTCCGGGCTCTGGGGCCAACGTCCTGACTTTC.

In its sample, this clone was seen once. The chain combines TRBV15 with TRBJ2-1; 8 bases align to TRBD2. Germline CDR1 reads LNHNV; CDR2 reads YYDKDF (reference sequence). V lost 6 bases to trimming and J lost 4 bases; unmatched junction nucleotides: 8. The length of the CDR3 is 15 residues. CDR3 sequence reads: CATSALSGDYNEQFF. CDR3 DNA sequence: TGTGCCACCAGTGCCCTTAGCGGGGATTACAATGAGCAGTTCTTC.

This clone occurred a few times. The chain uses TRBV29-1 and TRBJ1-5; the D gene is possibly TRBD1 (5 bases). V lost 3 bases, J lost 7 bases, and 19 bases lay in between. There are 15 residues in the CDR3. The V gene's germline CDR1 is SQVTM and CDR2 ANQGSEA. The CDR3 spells CSVDRQGVTKQPQHF. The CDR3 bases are TGCAGCGTTGATCGGCAGGGTGTAACCAAACAGCCCCAGCATTTT. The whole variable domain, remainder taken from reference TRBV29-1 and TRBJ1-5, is SAVISQKPSRDICQRGTSLTIQCQVDSQVTMMFWYRQQPGQSLTLIATANQGSEATYESGFVIDKFPISRPNLTFSTLTVSNMSPEDSSIYLCSVDRQGVTKQPQHFGDGTRLSIL.

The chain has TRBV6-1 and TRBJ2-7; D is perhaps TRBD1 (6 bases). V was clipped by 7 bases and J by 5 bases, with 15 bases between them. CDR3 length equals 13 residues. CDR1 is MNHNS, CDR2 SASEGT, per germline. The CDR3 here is CASMRRGYNEQYF. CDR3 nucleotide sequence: TGTGCCAGCATGCGAAGGGGGTACAACGAGCAGTACTTC.

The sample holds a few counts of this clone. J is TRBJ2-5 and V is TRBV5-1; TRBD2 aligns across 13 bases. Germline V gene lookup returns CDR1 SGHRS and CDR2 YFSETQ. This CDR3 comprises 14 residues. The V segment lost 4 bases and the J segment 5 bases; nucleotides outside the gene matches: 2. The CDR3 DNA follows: TGCGCCAGCAGCCCGGGACTAGCGGGGGAGACCCAGTACTTC. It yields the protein CASSPGLAGETQYF. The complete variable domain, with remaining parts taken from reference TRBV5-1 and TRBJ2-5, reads KAGVTQTPRYLIKTRGQQVTLSCSPISGHRSVSWYQQTPGQGLQFLFEYFSETQRNKGNFPGRFSGRQFSNSRSEMNVSTLELGDSALYLCASSPGLAGETQYFGPGTRLLVL.

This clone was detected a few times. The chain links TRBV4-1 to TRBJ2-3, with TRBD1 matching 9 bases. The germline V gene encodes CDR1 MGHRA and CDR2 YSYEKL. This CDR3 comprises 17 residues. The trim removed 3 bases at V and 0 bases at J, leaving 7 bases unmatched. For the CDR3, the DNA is TGCGCCAGCAGCCAGGAGAGAGGGACAGGGAGCACAGATACGCAGTATTTT. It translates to CASSQERGTGSTDTQYF.

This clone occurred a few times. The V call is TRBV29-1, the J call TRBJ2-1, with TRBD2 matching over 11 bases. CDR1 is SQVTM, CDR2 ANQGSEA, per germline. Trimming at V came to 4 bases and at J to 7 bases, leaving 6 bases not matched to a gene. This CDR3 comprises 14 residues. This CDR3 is CSVAHGTSGNEQFF. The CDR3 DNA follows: TGCAGCGTTGCCCACGGGACTAGCGGAAATGAGCAGTTCTTC.

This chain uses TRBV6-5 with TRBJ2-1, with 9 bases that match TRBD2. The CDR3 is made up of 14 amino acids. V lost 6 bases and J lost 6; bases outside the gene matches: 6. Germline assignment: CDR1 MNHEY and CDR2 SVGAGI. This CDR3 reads CASRRGGDGNEQFF. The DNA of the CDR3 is TGTGCCAGCAGGCGGGGGGGGGACGGCAATGAGCAGTTCTTC.

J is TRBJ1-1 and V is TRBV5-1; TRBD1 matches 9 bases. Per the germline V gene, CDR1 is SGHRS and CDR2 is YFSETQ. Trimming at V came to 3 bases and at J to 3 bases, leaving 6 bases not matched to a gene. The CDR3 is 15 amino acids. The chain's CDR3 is CASSSGTGIYTEAFF. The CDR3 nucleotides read TGCGCCAGCAGCTCCGGGACAGGGATTTACACTGAAGCTTTCTTT.

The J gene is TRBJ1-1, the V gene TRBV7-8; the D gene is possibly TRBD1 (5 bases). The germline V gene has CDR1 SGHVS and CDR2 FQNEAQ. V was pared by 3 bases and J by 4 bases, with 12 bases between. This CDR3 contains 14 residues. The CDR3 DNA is TGTGCCAGCAGCTTTCTCGGGGGAAGCACTGAAGCTTTCTTT. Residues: CASSFLGGSTEAFF.

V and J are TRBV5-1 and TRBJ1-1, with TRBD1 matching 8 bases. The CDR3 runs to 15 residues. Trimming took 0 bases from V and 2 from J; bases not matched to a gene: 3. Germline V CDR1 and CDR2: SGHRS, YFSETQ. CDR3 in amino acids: CASSLGQGSNTEAFF. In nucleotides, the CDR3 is TGCGCCAGCAGCTTGGGACAGGGGAGTAACACTGAAGCTTTCTTT.

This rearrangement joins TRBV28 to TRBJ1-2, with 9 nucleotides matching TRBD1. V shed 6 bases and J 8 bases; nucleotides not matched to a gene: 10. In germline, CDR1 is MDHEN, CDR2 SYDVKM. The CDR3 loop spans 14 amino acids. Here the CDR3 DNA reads TGTGCCAGCAGCACACAGGGGGCGGTCAAAGGCTACACCTTC. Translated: CASSTQGAVKGYTF.

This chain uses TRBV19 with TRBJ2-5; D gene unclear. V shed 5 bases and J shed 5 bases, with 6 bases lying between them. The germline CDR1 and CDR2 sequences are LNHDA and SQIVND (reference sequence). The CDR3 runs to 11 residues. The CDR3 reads CASSHGETQYF. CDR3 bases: TGTGCCAGTAGTCACGGGGAGACCCAGTACTTC.

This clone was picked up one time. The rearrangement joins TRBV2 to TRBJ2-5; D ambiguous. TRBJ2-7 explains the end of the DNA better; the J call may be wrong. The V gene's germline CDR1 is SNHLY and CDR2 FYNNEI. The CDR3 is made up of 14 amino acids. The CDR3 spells CASSESPNYYEQYF. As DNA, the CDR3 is TGTGCCAGCAGCGAGAGCCCGAATTACTACGAGCAGTACTTC.

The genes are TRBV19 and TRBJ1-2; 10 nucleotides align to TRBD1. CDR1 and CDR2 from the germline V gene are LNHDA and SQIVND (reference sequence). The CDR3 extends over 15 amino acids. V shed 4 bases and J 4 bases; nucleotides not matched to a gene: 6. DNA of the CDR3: TGTGCCAGTAGTAGACCGGGACAGGGGACCTATGGCTACACCTTC. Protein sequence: CASSRPGQGTYGYTF. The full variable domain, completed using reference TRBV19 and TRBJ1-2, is DGGITQSPKYLFRKEGQNVTLSCEQNLNHDAMYWYRQDPGQGLRLIYYSQIVNDFQKGDIAEGYSVSREKKESFPLTVTSAQKNPTAFYLCASSRPGQGTYGYTFGSGTRLTVV.

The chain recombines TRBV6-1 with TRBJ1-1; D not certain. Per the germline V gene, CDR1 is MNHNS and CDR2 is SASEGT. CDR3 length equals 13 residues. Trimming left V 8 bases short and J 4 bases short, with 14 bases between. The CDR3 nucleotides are TGTGCCAGCCTAGTACAAGGGAGCACTGAAGCTTTCTTT. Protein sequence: CASLVQGSTEAFF.

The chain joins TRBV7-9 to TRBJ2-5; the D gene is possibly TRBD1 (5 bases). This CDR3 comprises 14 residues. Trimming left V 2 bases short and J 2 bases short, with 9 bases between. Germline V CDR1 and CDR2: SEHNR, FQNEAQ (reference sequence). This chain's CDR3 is CASSLYRQQETQYF. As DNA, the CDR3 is TGTGCCAGCAGCTTATACCGACAGCAAGAGACCCAGTACTTC.

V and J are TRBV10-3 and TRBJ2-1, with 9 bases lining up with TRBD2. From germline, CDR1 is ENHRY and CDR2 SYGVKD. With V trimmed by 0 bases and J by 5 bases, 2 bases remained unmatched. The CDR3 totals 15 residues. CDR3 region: CAISESRGGNNEQFF. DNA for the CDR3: TGTGCCATCAGTGAGTCGCGGGGGGGAAACAATGAGCAGTTCTTC.

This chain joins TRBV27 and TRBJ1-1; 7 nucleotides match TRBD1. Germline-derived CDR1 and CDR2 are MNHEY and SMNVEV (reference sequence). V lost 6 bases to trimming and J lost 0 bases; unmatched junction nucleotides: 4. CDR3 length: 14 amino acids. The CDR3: CASRLTGVNTEAFF. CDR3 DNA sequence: TGTGCCAGCAGGTTAACAGGGGTGAACACTGAAGCTTTCTTT.

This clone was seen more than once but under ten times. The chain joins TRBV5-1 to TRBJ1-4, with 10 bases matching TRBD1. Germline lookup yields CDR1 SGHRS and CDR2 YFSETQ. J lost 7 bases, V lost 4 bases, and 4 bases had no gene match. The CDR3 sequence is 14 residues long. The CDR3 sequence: CASSGTGAGEKLFF. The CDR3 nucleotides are TGCGCCAGCAGCGGGACAGGGGCTGGTGAAAAACTGTTTTTT.

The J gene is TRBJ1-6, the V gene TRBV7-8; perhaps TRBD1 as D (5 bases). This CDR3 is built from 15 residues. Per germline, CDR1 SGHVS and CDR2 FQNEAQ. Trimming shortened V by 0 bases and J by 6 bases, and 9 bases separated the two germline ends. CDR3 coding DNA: TGTGCCAGCAGCTTAGCGGTCCAGGGTAATTCACCCCTCCACTTT. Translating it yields CASSLAVQGNSPLHF. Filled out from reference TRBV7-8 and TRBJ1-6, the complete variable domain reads GAGVSQSPRYKVAKRGQDVALRCDPISGHVSLFWYQQALGQGPEFLTYFQNEAQLDKSGLPSDRFFAERPEGSVSTLKIQRTQQEDSAVYLCASSLAVQGNSPLHFGNGTRLTVT.

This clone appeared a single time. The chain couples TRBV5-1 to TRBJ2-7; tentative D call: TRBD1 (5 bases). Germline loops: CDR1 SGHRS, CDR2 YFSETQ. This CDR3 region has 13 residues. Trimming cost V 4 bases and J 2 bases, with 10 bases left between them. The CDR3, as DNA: TGCGCCAGCAGCCGCGACAGCCCCTACGAGCAGTACTTC. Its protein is CASSRDSPYEQYF.